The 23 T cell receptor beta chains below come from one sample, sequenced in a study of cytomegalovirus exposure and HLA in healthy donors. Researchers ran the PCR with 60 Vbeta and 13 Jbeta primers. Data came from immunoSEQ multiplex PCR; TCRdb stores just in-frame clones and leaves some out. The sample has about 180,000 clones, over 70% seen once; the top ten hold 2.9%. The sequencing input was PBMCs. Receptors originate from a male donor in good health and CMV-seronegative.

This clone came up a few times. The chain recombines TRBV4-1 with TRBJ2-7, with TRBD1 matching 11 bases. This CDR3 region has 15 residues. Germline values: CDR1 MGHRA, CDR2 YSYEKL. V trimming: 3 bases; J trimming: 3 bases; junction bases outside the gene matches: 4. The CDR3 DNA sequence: TGCGCCAGCAGCCAGCGGACAGGGGGCTTCTACGAGCAGTACTTC. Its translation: CASSQRTGGFYEQYF.

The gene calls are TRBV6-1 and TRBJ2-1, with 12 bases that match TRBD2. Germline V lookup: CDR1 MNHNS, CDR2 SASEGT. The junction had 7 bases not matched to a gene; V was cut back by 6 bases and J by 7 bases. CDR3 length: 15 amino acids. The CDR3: CASRPGLAGTNEQFF. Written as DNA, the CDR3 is TGTGCCAGCAGGCCGGGACTAGCGGGTACAAATGAGCAGTTCTTC.

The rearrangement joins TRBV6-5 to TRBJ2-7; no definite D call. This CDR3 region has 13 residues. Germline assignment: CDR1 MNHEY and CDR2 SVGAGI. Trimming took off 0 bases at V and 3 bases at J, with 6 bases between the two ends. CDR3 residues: CASSYSENYEQYF. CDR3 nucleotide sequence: TGTGCCAGCAGTTACTCGGAGAACTACGAGCAGTACTTC.

The CDR3 DNA is TGTGCCAGCAGAAGACACCTGGCTGGGGGCTACGAGCAGTACTTC. Its translation is CASRRHLAGGYEQYF. V is TRBV28 and J is TRBJ2-5; D assignment may be TRBD1 or TRBD2 (5 bases each). The J call may be faulty, since TRBJ2-7 better matches the DNA end. This CDR3 has 15 amino acids. Germline CDR1 is MDHEN and CDR2 is SYDVKM.

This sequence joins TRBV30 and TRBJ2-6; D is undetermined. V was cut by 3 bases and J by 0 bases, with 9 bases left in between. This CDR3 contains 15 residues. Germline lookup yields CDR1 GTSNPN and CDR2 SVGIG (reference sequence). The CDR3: CAWRTVGSGANVLTF. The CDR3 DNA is TGTGCCTGGAGAACGGTTGGCTCTGGGGCCAACGTCCTGACTTTC.

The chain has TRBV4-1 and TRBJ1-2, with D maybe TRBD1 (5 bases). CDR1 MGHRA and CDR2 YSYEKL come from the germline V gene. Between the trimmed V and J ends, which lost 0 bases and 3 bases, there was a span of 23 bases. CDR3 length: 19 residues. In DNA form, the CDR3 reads TGCGCCAGCAGCCAAGATGGGGGACTAATACTACAGAGGGACTATGGCTACACCTTC. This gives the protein CASSQDGGLILQRDYGYTF.

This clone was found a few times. In DNA, the CDR3 is TGTGCCAGCAGTCGACAGGACAATGAGCAGTTCTTC. This gives the protein CASSRQDNEQFF. The rearrangement uses TRBV6-5 and TRBJ2-1; tentative D call: TRBD1 (6 bases). Germline lookup yields CDR1 MNHEY and CDR2 SVGAGI. The V and J ends lost 5 bases and 5 bases respectively, with 7 bases between them. The CDR3 has 12 residues.

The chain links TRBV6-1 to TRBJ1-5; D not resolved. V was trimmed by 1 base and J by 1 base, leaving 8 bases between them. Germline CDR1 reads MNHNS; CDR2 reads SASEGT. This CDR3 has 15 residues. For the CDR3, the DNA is TGTGCCAGCAGTGAAGTGGGCGGGAGCAATCAGCCCCAGCATTTT. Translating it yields CASSEVGGSNQPQHF.

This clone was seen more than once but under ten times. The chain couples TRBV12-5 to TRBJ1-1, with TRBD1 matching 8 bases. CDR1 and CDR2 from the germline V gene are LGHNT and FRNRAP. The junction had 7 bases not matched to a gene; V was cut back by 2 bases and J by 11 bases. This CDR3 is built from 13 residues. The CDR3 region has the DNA TGTGCTAGTGGTTTGCCCAGGACAGGGCGGGCTTTCTTT. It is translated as CASGLPRTGRAFF. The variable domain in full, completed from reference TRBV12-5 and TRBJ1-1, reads DARVTQTPRHKVTEMGQEVTMRCQPILGHNTVFWYRQTMMQGLELLAYFRNRAPLDDSGMPKDRFSAEMPDATLATLKIQPSEPRDSAVYFCASGLPRTGRAFFGQGTRLTVV.

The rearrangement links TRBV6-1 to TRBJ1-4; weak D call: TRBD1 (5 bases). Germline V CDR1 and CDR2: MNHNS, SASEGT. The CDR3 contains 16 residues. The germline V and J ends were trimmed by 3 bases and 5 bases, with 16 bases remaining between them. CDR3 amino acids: CASSDAPGGFNEKLFF. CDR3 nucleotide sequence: TGTGCCAGCAGTGACGCACCCGGGGGGTTCAATGAAAAACTGTTTTTT.

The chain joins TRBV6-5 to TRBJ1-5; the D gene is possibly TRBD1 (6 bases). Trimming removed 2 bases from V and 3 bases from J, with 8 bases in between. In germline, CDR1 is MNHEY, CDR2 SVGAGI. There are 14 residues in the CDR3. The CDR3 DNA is TGTGCCAGCAGTTACACAGGGATCAATCAGCCCCAGCATTTT. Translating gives CASSYTGINQPQHF.

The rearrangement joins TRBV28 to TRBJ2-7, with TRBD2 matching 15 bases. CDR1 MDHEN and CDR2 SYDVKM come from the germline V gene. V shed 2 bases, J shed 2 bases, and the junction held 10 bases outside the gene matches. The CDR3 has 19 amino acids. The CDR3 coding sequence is TGTGCCAGCAGTTTACCCGACCCGGGACTAGCGGGAGGTCCCTACGAGCAGTACTTC. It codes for CASSLPDPGLAGGPYEQYF.

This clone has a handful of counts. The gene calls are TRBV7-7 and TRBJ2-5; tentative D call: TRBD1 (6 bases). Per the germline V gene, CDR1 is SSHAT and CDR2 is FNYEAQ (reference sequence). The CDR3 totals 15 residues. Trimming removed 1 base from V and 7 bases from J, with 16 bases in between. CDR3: CASSLEGRGQRTQYF. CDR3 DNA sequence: TGTGCCAGCAGCTTAGAGGGCAGGGGCCAAAGGACCCAGTACTTC.

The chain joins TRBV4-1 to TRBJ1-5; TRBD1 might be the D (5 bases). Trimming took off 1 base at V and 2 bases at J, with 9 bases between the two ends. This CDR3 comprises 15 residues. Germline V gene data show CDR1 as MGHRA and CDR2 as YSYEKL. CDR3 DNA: TGCGCCAGCAGCCAAGCAGGGCTCGGCAATCAGCCCCAGCATTTT. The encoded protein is CASSQAGLGNQPQHF.

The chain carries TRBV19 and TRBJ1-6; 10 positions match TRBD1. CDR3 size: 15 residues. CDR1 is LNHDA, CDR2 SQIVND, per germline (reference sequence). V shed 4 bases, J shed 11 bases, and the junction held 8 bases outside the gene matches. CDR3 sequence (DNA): TGTGCCAGTAGTAGTAAGACAGGGGGCGGTCCACCCCTCCACTTT. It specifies CASSSKTGGGPPLHF.

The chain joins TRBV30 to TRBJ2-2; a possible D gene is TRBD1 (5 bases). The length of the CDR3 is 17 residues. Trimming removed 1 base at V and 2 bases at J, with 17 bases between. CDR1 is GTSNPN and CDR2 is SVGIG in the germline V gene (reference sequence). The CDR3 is CAWSALDRPPNTGELFF. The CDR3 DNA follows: TGTGCCTGGAGTGCCCTAGACAGACCACCTAACACCGGGGAGCTGTTTTTT.

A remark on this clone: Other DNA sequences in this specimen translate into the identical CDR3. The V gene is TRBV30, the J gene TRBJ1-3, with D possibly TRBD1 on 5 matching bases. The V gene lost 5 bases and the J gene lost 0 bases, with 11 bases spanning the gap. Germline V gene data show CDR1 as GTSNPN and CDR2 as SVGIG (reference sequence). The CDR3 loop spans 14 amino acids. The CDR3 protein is CAWGTGLSGNTIYF. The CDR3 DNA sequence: TGTGCCTGGGGGACTGGGCTCTCTGGAAACACCATATATTTT.

This CDR3 is CASSLVDSTYEQYF. CDR3 in DNA: TGTGCCAGCAGCTTAGTGGACTCAACCTACGAGCAGTACTTC. The chain has TRBV7-8 and TRBJ2-7; weak D call: TRBD2 (5 bases). The ends were cut back, 1 base at V and 2 bases at J, with 9 bases in the middle. CDR3 length: 14 residues. CDR1 and CDR2 (germline): SGHVS, FQNEAQ.

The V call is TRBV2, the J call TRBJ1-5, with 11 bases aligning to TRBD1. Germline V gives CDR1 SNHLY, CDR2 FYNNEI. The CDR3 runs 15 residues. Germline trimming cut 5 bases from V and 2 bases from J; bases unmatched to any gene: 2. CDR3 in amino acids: CASSSGQGGNQPQHF. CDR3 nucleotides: TGTGCCAGCAGTTCGGGACAGGGGGGCAATCAGCCCCAGCATTTT.

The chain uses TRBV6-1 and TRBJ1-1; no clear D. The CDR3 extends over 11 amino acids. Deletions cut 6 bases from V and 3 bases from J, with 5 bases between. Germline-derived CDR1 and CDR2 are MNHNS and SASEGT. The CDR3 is CASSYYTEAFF. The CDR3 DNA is TGTGCCAGCAGCTATTACACTGAAGCTTTCTTT.

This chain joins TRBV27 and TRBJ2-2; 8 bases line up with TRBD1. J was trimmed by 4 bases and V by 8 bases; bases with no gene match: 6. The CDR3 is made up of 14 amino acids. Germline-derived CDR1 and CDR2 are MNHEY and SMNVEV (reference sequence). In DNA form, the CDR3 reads TGTGCCAGCCGTCCGGGACAGGCCACCGGGGAGCTGTTTTTT. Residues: CASRPGQATGELFF.

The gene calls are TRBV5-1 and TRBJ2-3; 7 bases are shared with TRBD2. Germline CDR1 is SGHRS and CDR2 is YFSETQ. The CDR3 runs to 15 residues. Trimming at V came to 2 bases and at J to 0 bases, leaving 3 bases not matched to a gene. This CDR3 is CASSLGSGSTDTQYF. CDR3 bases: TGCGCCAGCAGCTTAGGTAGCGGGAGCACAGATACGCAGTATTTT.

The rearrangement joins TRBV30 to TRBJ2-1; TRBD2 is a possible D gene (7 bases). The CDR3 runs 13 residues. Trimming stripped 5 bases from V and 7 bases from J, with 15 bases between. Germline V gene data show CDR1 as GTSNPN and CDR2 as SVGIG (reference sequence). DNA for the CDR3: TGTGCCTGGCTAGGGGGGGCATGGAATGAGCAGTTCTTC. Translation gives CAWLGGAWNEQFF.